A single TCR beta chain is shown here with its context. TCRdb's table, derived via immunoSEQ multiplex PCR, lists solely in-frame clones and lacks some. The table records around 33,000 clones, roughly 90% of them present only once. Per the germline V gene, CDR1 is GTSNPN and CDR2 is SVGIG (reference sequence). The length of the CDR3 is 14 residues. The V gene lost 5 bases and the J gene lost 2 bases, with 14 bases spanning the gap. The sample comes from a study of T cells in localized non-small cell lung cancer. The clonotype originates from a female donor aged 60 or older with stage I lung adenocarcinoma. V is TRBV30 and J is TRBJ2-3; D might be TRBD1 (6 bases). The input for sequencing was peripheral blood, taken before any cancer treatment. The CDR3 DNA reads TGTGCCTGGCTAGAGGGACAAATCACAGATACGCAGTATTTT. Its protein is CAWLEGQITDTQYF.